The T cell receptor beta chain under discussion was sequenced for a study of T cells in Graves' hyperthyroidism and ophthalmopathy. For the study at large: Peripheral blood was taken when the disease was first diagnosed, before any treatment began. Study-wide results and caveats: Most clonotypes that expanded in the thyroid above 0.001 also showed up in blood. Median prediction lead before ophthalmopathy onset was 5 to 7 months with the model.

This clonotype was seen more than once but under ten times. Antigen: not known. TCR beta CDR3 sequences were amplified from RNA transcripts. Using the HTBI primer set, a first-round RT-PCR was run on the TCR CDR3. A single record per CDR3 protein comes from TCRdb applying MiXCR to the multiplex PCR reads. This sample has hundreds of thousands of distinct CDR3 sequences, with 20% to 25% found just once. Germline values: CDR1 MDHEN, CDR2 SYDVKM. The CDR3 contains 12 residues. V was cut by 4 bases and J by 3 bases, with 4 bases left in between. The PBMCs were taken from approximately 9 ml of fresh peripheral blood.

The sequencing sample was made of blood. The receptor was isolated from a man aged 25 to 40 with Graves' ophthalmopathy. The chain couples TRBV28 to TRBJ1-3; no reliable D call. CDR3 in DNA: TGTGCCAGCAGTTCGTTTGGAAACACCATATATTTT. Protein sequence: CASSSFGNTIYF.